This T cell receptor beta chain was recorded in a study of Ad26.COV2.S vaccination and SARS-CoV-2 variants. The germline V and J ends were trimmed by 7 bases and 8 bases, with 10 bases remaining between them. CDR3 length: 11 amino acids. The V gene's germline CDR1 is SGDLS and CDR2 YYNGEE. Points on this clone: Its antigen is unknown.

Libraries were prepared by immunoSEQ multiplex PCR; TCRdb keeps only in-frame clonotypes and omits some of them. In the table there are under 95,000 clones, approximately 82% of which are singletons. Notes on the study in general: Placebo recipients and vaccine recipients were similar in non-spike TCR breadth. Breadth, reportedly substantial, characterized the spike-specific CD8+ and CD4+ T cell responses after vaccination. Greater spike-specific TCR breadth was seen in vaccine recipients than in placebo recipients.

The sequence came from a human donor who had recovered from COVID-19. The sample consisted of peripheral blood, taken after recovery from COVID-19. The chain joins TRBV9 to TRBJ2-1, with a weak D call TRBD2 (5 bases). In nucleotides, the CDR3 is TGTGCCAGCGAGGGTCGGTATGAGCAGTTCTTC. Translated, it gives CASEGRYEQFF. The full variable domain, its missing parts supplied by reference TRBV9 and TRBJ2-1, is DSGVTQTPKHLITATGQRVTLRCSPRSGDLSVYWYQQSLDQGLQFLIQYYNGEERAKGNILERFSAQQFPDLHSELNLSSLELGDSALYFCASEGRYEQFFGPGTRLTVL.